These 5 T cell receptor beta chains originate from one sample sequenced in a study of blood T cell repertoires in COVID-19 (dated by TCRdb to 2020 to 2022). Libraries were built with the immunoSEQ multiplex PCR assay. Imported from immuneACCESS, the table was reduced by TCRdb to in-frame sequences with V and J called. These copies leave out some clones; in studies compared against another copy, an unresolved V gene accounts for under half, and the cause of the remainder is not known. The table for this sample lists some 350,000 clones; 90% of them were counted only once. The leading ten clones occupy around 6.3% of the sample. The specimen sequenced was peripheral blood. The source of these receptors is a man aged 18 to 29 with active or convalescent COVID-19.

This clone has a single count. V gene TRBV7-9 combines with J gene TRBJ1-2; D call uncertain. Germline-derived CDR1 and CDR2 are SEHNR and FQNEAQ (reference sequence). This CDR3 region has 13 residues. Trimming took off 3 bases at V and 7 bases at J, with 12 bases between the two ends. The CDR3 spells CASSLHSGIGYTF. The CDR3 DNA reads TGTGCCAGCAGCTTGCACTCGGGGATTGGCTACACCTTC.

The rearrangement uses TRBV5-1 and TRBJ2-3; tentatively, D is TRBD1 (7 bases). This CDR3 region has 12 residues. The germline CDR1 and CDR2 sequences are SGHRS and YFSETQ. The V end was cut by 3 bases, the J end by 12 bases, with 14 bases between. CDR3 DNA sequence: TGCGCCAGCAGCTATCAGGGGGGCACTCAGTATTTT. Its protein is CASSYQGGTQYF.

Notes on this clone: This specimen includes other DNA sequences encoding the same CDR3. The chain recombines TRBV6-5 with TRBJ2-3; maybe TRBD2 (5 bases). Germline-derived CDR1 and CDR2 are MNHEY and SVGAGI. The CDR3 runs to 15 residues. Deletions cut 0 bases from V and 0 bases from J, with 7 bases between. CDR3 sequence: CASSYSRTSTDTQYF. The CDR3 coding sequence is TGTGCCAGCAGTTACTCGAGGACTAGCACAGATACGCAGTATTTT.

The V call is TRBV7-9, the J call TRBJ1-2; D ambiguous. The CDR3 consists of 15 residues. Between the trimmed V and J ends, which lost 3 bases and 3 bases, there was a span of 14 bases. Germline-derived CDR1 and CDR2 are SEHNR and FQNEAQ (reference sequence). The CDR3 loop reads CASSLGMGRDYGYTF. The CDR3 DNA reads TGTGCCAGCAGCTTGGGGATGGGGAGGGACTATGGCTACACCTTC.

This sequence joins TRBV24-1 and TRBJ2-7; 8 bases agree with TRBD1. The germline gives CDR1 KGHDR, CDR2 SFDVKD. The CDR3 contains 11 residues. V gave up 7 bases and J gave up 7 bases; unmatched junction bases: 2. The CDR3 here is CATSRGLEQYF. As DNA, the CDR3 is TGTGCCACCAGCAGGGGGCTTGAGCAGTACTTC.